This record covers a single T cell receptor (beta chain). Sequenced by immunoSEQ multiplex PCR; TCRdb stores in-frame clones only, minus some. The repertoire holds fewer than 150,000 clones, roughly 95% seen once, with 0.44% in the top ten. The CDR3 has 14 residues. V shed 3 bases and J 16 bases; nucleotides not matched to a gene: 15. CDR1 MDHEN and CDR2 SYDVKM come from the germline V gene. These data originate in a study of T cell changes during pregnancy in multiple sclerosis. This rearrangement joins TRBV28 to TRBJ1-3, with 7 bases lining up with TRBD1. The TCR originated in a female donor with multiple sclerosis, enrolled in a pregnancy study. The input for sequencing was peripheral blood, taken after pregnancy. CDR3 amino acids: CASSFAGTARIGYF. The CDR3, as DNA: TGTGCCAGCAGTTTTGCCGGGACAGCCCGGATCGGCTATTTT. Supplemented by reference TRBV28 and TRBJ1-3, the full variable domain reads DVKVTQSSRYLVKRTGEKVFLECVQDMDHENMFWYRQDPGLGLRLIYFSYDVKMKEKGDIPEGYSVSREKKERFSLILESASTNQTSMYLCASSFAGTARIGYFGEGSWLTVV.